This T cell receptor (beta chain) was retrieved from a study of PD-1 blockade in classical Hodgkin lymphoma. Study information: With a 2-week interval, patients received intravenous nivolumab at 3 mg/kg. Study findings and constraints: Relative to healthy donors, newly diagnosed patients reportedly had lower baseline TCR diversity, which was reported as lower still in relapsed/refractory patients.

Germline CDR1 SNHLY, CDR2 FYNNEI. V was clipped by 5 bases and J by 0 bases; unmatched bases: 11. The CDR3 spans 18 residues. TCRdb keeps only in-frame clones here, not all; method: immunoSEQ multiplex PCR. The profile covers about 34,000 clones, with just over 75% appearing a single time and roughly 15% taken by the ten largest. Worth noting for this clone: Its antigen is still unknown.

Relapse was seen in all patients after autologous stem cell transplantation, and brentuximab vedotin exposure was variable. This rearrangement joins TRBV2 to TRBJ2-7; 12 bases line up with TRBD2. This receptor was obtained from a human donor with classical Hodgkin lymphoma. Source: peripheral blood mononuclear cells (PBMCs), taken before the second cycle of nivolumab. CDR3 in DNA: TGTGCCAGCAGTATCGGACTAGCGGGGAGGATCGGCTCCTACGAGCAGTACTTC. Encoded protein: CASSIGLAGRIGSYEQYF.